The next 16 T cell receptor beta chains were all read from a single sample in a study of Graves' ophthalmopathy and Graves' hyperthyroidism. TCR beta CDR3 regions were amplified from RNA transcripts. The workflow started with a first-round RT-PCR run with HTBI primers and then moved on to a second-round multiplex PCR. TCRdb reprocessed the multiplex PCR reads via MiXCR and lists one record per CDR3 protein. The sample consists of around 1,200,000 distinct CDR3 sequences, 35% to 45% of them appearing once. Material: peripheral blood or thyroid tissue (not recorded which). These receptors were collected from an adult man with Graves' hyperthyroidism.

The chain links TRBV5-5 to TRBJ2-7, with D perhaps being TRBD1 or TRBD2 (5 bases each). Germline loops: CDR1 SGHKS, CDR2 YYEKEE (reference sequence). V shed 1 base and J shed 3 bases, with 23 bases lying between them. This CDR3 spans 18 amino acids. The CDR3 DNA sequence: TGTGCCAGCAGCTTGCCCCCCCCGAAGGGACCGACCTACTACGAGCAGTACTTC. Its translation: CASSLPPPKGPTYYEQYF.

The CDR3 is CASSETSGSITGELFF. CDR3 sequence (DNA): TGTGCCAGCAGCGAGACTAGCGGGAGTATCACCGGGGAGCTGTTTTTT. The chain carries TRBV6-4 and TRBJ2-2, with TRBD2 identical over 12 bases. Trimming at V came to 6 bases and at J to 4 bases, leaving 6 bases not matched to a gene. The CDR3 is 16 residues long. Looked up from germline, CDR1 is MRHNA and CDR2 is SNTAGT.

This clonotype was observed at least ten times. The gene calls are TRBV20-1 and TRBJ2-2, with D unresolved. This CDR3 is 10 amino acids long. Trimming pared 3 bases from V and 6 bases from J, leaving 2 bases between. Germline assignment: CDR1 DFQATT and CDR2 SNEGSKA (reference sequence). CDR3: CSASAGELFF. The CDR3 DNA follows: TGCAGTGCTAGTGCCGGGGAGCTGTTTTTT.

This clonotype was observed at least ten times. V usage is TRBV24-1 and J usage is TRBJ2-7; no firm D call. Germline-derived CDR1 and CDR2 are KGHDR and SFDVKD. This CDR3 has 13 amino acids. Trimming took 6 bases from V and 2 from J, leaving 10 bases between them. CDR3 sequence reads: CATSRADAYEQYF. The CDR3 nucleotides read TGTGCCACCAGTCGGGCGGACGCCTACGAGCAGTACTTC.

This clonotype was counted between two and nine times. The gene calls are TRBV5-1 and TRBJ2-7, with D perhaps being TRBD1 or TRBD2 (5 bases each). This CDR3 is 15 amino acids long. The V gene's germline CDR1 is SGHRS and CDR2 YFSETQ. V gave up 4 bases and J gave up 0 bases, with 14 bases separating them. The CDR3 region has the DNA TGCGCCAGCAGCGCCGGGGCTACAAACTCCTACGAGCAGTACTTC. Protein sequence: CASSAGATNSYEQYF.

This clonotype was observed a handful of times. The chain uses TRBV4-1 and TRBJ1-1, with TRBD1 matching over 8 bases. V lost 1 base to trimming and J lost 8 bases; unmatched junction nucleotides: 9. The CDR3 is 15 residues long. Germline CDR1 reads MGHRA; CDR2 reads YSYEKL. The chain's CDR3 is CASSQVRGQETEAFF. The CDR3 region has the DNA TGCGCCAGCAGCCAAGTAAGGGGACAGGAGACCGAAGCTTTCTTT.

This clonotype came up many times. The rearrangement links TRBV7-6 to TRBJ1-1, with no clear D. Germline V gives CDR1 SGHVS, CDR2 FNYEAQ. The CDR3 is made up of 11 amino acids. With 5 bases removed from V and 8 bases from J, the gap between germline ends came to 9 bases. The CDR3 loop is CASSPLAEAFF. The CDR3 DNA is TGTGCCAGCAGCCCCTTGGCCGAAGCTTTCTTT.

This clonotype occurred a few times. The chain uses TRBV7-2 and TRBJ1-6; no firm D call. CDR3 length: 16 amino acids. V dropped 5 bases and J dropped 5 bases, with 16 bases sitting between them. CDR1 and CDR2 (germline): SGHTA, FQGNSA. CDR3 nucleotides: TGTGCCAGCAGCCGAAAGCCCCCAGCCAATAATTCACCCCTCCACTTT. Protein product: CASSRKPPANNSPLHF.

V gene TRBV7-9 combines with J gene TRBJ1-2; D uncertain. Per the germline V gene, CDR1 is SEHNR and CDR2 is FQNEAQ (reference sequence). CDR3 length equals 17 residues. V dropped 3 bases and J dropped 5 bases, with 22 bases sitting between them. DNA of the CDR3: TGTGCCAGCAGCTTGGCCAAAGGGCGGCCCACCAGTTATGGCTACACCTTC. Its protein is CASSLAKGRPTSYGYTF.

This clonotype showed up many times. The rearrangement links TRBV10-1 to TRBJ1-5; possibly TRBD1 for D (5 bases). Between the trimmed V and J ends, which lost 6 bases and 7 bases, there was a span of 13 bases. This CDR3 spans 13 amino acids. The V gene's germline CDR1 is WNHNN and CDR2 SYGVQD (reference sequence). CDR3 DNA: TGCGCCAGCAGCAAGGGACCGTCGCAGCCCCAGCATTTT. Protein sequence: CASSKGPSQPQHF.

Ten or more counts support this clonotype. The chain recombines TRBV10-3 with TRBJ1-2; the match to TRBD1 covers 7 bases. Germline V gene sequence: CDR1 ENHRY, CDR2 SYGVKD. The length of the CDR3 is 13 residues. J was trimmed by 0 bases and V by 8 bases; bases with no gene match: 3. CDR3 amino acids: CAISDRANYGYTF. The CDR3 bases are TGTGCCATCTCTGACAGGGCTAACTATGGCTACACCTTC.

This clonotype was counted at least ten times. The CDR3 nucleotides are TGCAGTGCCGGACGCGGAAATCGACAAAACACCATATATTTT. Residues: CSAGRGNRQNTIYF. This chain links TRBV20-1 with TRBJ1-3; no firm D call. The CDR3 contains 14 residues. The V end lost 6 bases, the J end lost 6 bases, and 18 bases lay between the germline ends. CDR1 and CDR2 (germline): DFQATT, SNEGSKA (reference sequence).

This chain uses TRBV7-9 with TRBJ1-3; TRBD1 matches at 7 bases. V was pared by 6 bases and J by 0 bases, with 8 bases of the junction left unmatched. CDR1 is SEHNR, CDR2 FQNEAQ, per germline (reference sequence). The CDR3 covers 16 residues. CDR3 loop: CASSRTGASSGNTIYF. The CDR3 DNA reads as TGTGCCAGCAGTCGTACAGGGGCCAGCTCTGGAAACACCATATATTTT.

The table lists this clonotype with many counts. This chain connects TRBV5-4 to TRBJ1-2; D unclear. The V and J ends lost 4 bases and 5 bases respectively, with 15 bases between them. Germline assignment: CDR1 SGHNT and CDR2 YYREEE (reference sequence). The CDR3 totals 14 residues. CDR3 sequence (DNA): TGTGCCAGCAGCCCCAATGGAGGGCTTTATGGCTACACCTTC. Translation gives CASSPNGGLYGYTF. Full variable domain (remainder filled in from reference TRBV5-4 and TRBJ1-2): ETGVTQSPTHLIKTRGQQVTLRCSSQSGHNTVSWYQQALGQGPQFIFQYYREEENGRGNFPPRFSGLQFPNYSSELNVNALELDDSALYLCASSPNGGLYGYTFGSGTRLTVV.

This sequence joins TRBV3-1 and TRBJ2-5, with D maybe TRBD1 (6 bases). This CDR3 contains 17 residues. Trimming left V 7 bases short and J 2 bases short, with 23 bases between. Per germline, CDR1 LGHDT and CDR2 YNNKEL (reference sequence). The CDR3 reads CASTHGQTTGRQETQYF. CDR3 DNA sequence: TGTGCCAGCACCCACGGACAGACCACAGGTCGTCAAGAGACCCAGTACTTC.

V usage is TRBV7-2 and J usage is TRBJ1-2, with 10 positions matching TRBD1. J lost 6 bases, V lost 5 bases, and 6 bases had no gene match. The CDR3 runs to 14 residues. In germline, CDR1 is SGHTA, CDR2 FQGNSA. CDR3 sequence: CASSLDRGPNGYTF. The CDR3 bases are TGTGCCAGCAGCCTAGACAGGGGGCCCAATGGCTACACCTTC.